Sequencing of this T cell receptor beta chain was carried out in a study of blood T cell dynamics during melanoma immunotherapy. DNA loading was fixed at roughly 360 ng for all bulk PBMC samples. Measured with immunoSEQ multiplex PCR; TCRdb has only the in-frame clones, and not every one. The sample carries about 12,000 clones, approximately 90% recorded once. V was cut by 5 bases and J by 4 bases, with 12 bases left in between. The germline gives CDR1 SNHLY, CDR2 FYNNEI. CDR3 length: 14 residues. Concerning this clone itself: Its antigen is still unknown.

Study-level results: The study could not tell melanoma-specific clones from general immune activation.

The time point is: week 3, after first cycle of checkpoint inhibitor. Disease control meant complete response, partial response or stable disease at 12 weeks. Patients had no prior systemic cancer treatment, immunosuppressants or other active cancers. The rearrangement uses TRBV2 and TRBJ1-5, with D maybe TRBD1 (6 bases). This specimen was blood, taken from a patient treated with checkpoint blockade. This TCR came from a human donor with melanoma. CDR3 nucleotide sequence: TGTGCCAGCAGTATCAGGGGTTCGAATCAGCCCCAGCATTTT. The encoded protein is CASSIRGSNQPQHF.